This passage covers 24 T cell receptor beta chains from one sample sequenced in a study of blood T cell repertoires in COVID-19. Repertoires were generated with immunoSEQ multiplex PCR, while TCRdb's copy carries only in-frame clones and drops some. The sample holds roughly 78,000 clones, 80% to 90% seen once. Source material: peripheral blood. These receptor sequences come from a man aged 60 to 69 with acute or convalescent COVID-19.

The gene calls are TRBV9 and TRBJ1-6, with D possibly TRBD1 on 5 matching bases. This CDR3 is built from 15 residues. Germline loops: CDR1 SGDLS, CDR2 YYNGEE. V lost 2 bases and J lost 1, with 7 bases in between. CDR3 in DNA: TGTGCCAGCAGCGTGGCAGGGTCCTATAATTCACCCCTCCACTTT. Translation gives CASSVAGSYNSPLHF.

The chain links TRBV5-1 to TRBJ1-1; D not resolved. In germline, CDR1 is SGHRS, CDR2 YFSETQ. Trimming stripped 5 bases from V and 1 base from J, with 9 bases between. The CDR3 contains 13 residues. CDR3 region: CASSETANTEAFF. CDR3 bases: TGCGCCAGCAGTGAAACAGCGAACACTGAAGCTTTCTTT.

CDR3 region: CASSGGLAGGTYEQYF. The CDR3, as DNA: TGTGCCAGCAGCGGCGGACTAGCGGGAGGTACCTACGAGCAGTACTTC. The rearrangement joins TRBV7-9 to TRBJ2-7; TRBD2 agrees at 14 bases. This CDR3 is 16 amino acids long. V gave up 5 bases and J gave up 2 bases; unmatched junction bases: 5. Germline V CDR1 and CDR2: SEHNR, FQNEAQ (reference sequence).

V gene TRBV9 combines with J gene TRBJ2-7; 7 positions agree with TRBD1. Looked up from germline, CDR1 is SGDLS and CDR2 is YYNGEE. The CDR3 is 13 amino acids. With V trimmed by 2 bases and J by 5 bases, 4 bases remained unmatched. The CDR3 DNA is TGTGCCAGCAGCGTCCTTACAGGGGACGAGCAGTACTTC. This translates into CASSVLTGDEQYF.

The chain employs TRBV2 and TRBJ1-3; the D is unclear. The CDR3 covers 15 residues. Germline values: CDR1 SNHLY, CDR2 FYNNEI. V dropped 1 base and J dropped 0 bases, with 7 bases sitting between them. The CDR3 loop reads CASSEGASSGNTIYF. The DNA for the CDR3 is TGTGCCAGCAGTGAAGGTGCCAGCTCTGGAAACACCATATATTTT.

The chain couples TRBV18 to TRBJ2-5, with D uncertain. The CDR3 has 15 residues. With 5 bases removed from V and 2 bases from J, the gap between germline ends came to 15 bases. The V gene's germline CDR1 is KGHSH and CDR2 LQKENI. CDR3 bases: TGTGCCAGCTCAATGTCAGGCATCCGTCAAGAGACCCAGTACTTC. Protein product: CASSMSGIRQETQYF.

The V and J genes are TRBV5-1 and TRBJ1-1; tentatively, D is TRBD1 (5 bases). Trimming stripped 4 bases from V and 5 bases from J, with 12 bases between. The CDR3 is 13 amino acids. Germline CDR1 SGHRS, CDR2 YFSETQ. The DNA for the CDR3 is TGCGCCAGCAGCGGGGGGTTAGGGACTGAAGCTTTCTTT. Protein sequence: CASSGGLGTEAFF.

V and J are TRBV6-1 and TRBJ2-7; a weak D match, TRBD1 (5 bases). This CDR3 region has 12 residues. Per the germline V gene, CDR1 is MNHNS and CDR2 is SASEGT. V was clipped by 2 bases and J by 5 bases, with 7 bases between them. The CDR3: CASSETRDEQYF. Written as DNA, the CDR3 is TGTGCCAGCAGTGAAACCAGGGACGAGCAGTACTTC.

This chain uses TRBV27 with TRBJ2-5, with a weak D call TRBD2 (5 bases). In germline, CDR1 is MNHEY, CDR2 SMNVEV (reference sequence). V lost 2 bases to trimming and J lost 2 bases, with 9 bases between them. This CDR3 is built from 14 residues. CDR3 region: CASSLNGIQETQYF. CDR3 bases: TGTGCCAGCAGTTTAAACGGGATACAAGAGACCCAGTACTTC.

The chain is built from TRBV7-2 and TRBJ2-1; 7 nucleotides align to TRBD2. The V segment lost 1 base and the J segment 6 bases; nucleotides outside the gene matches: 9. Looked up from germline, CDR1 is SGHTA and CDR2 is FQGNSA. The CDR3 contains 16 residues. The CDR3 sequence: CASSLVGGSLANEQFF. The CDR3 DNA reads TGTGCCAGCAGCTTAGTCGGCGGGAGCTTGGCCAATGAGCAGTTCTTC.

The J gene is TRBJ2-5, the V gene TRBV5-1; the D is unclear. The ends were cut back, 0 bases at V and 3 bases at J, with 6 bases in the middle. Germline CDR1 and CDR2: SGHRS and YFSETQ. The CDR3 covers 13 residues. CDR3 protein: CASSLVSEETQYF. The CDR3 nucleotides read TGCGCCAGCAGCTTGGTGTCTGAAGAGACCCAGTACTTC.

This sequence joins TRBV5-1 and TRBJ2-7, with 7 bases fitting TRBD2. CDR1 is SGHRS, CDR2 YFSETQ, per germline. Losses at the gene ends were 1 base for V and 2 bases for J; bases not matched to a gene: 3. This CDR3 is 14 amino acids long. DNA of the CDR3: TGCGCCAGCAGCTTGACTAGCGCAACCTACGAGCAGTACTTC. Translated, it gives CASSLTSATYEQYF.

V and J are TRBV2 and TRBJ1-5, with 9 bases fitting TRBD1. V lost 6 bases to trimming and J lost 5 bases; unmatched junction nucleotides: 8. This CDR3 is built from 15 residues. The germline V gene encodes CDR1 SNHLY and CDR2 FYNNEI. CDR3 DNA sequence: TGTGCCAGCAGCCCCTCCGGGGACAGGGATCAGCCCCAGCATTTT. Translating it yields CASSPSGDRDQPQHF.

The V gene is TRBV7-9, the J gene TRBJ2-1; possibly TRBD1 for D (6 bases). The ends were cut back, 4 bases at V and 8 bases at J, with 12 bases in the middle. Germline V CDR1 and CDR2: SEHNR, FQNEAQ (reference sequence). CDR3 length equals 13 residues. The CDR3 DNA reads TGTGCCAGCAGCTCACTAACAGGGTATGAGCAGTTCTTC. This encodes CASSSLTGYEQFF.

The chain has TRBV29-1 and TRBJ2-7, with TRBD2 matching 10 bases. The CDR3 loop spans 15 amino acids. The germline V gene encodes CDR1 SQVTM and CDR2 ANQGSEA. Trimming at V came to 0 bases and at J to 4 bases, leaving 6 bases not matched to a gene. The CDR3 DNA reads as TGCAGCGTTGAAGATGGGTCTAGCGGGGGTTACGAGCAGTACTTC. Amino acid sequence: CSVEDGSSGGYEQYF.

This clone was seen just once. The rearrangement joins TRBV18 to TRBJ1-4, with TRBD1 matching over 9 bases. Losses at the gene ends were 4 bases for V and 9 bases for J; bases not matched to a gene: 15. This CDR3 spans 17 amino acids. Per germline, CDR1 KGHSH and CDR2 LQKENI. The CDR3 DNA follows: TGTGCCAGCTCACTGAAAACACAGGGGGCGAGGGGGCAAAAACTGTTTTTT. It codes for CASSLKTQGARGQKLFF.

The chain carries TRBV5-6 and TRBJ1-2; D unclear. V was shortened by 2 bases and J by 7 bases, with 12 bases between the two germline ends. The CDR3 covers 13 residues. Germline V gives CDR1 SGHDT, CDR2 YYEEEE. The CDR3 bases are TGTGCCAGCAGCTTCCCGGGAATGGGTGGCTACACCTTC. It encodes CASSFPGMGGYTF.

The CDR3 coding sequence is TGTGCCAGCAGGACCCCTCTGGGGGCCTCACCCCTCCACTTT. It encodes CASRTPLGASPLHF. The chain combines TRBV6-5 with TRBJ1-6; possible D gene TRBD1, 6 bases. The V end was cut by 6 bases, the J end by 10 bases, with 16 bases between. This CDR3 region has 14 residues. Germline loops: CDR1 MNHEY, CDR2 SVGAGI.

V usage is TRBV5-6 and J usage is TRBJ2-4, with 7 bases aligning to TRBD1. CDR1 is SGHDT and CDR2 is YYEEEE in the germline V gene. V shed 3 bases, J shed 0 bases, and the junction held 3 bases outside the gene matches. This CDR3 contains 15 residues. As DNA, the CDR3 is TGTGCCAGCAGCTGGGGACAGCTAGCCAAAAACATTCAGTACTTC. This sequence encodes CASSWGQLAKNIQYF. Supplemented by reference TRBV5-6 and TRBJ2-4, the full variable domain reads DAGVTQSPTHLIKTRGQQVTLRCSPKSGHDTVSWYQQALGQGPQFIFQYYEEEERQRGNFPDRFSGHQFPNYSSELNVNALLLGDSALYLCASSWGQLAKNIQYFGAGTRLSVL.

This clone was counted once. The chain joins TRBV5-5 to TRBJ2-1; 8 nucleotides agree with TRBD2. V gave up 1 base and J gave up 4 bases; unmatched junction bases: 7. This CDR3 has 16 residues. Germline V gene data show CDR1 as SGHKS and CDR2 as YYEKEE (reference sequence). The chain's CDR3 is CASSLKGLAGYNEQFF. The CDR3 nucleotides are TGTGCCAGCAGCTTGAAAGGCCTAGCGGGTTACAATGAGCAGTTCTTC.

This CDR3 is CASSSTSGRALETQYF. The CDR3 DNA is TGTGCCAGCAGCTCTACTAGCGGGAGGGCCCTAGAGACCCAGTACTTC. This sequence joins TRBV5-6 and TRBJ2-5, with TRBD2 matching 13 bases. Germline CDR1 and CDR2: SGHDT and YYEEEE. The CDR3 runs 16 residues. The J segment lost 4 bases and the V segment lost 3 bases, leaving 6 bases of the junction unmatched.

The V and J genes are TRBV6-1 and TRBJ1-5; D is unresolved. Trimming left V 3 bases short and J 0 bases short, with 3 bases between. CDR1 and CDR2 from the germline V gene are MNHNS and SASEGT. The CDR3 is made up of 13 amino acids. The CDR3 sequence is CASSDYSNQPQHF. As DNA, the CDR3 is TGTGCCAGCAGTGATTATAGCAATCAGCCCCAGCATTTT.

CDR3 coding DNA: TGTGCCAGCAGTTACCGAAAAACTAGCAGTATCTACAATGAGCAGTTCTTC. Amino acids: CASSYRKTSSIYNEQFF. The V and J genes are TRBV6-2 or TRBV6-3 and TRBJ2-1, with D maybe TRBD2 (6 bases). This CDR3 has 17 residues. Trimming pared 2 bases from V and 3 bases from J, leaving 17 bases between. Germline CDR1 is MNHEY and CDR2 is SVGEGT.

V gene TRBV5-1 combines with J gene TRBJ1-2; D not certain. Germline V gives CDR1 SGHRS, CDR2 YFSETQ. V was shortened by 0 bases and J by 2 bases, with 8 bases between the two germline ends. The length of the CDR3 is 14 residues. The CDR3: CASSLATQNYGYTF. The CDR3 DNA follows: TGCGCCAGCAGCTTGGCGACACAGAACTATGGCTACACCTTC.